The 9 T cell receptor beta chains in this list originate from one sample, sequenced in a study of blood T cell repertoires in COVID-19. Sequencing was performed with immunoSEQ multiplex PCR; in TCRdb, only in-frame clones are kept and a portion is missing. This sample yields under 55,000 clones, of which around 80% are seen a single time; about 25% belongs to the top ten. Material for sequencing was peripheral blood. These receptors came from a man aged 65 to 79 with acute or convalescent COVID-19.

This sequence joins TRBV27 and TRBJ2-7; TRBD1 might be the D (5 bases). Trimming left V 1 base short and J 5 bases short, with 9 bases between. The CDR3 has 13 amino acids. Germline values: CDR1 MNHEY, CDR2 SMNVEV (reference sequence). This CDR3 is CASSLFARDEQYF. CDR3 sequence (DNA): TGTGCCAGCAGTTTATTTGCCAGGGACGAGCAGTACTTC.

Only a few counts were recorded for this clone. The V gene is TRBV5-8, the J gene TRBJ2-2, with D possibly TRBD1 on 6 matching bases. The CDR3 spans 15 residues. CDR1 is SGHTS and CDR2 is YDEGEE in the germline V gene. Between the trimmed V and J ends, which lost 4 bases and 2 bases, there was a span of 12 bases. In nucleotides, the CDR3 is TGTGCCAGCAGCACCGGGACACAAAACACCGGGGAGCTGTTTTTT. Encoded protein: CASSTGTQNTGELFF.

The rearrangement links TRBV11-3 to TRBJ2-7; D is unresolved. The CDR3 runs to 11 residues. V was clipped by 2 bases and J by 6 bases, with 5 bases between them. Looked up from germline, CDR1 is SGHNT and CDR2 is YENEEA. The CDR3 loop is CASSLLSEQYF. CDR3 nucleotide sequence: TGTGCCAGCAGCTTACTGTCCGAGCAGTACTTC.

The chain joins TRBV6-5 to TRBJ2-7; possible D gene TRBD1, 6 bases. The CDR3 contains 14 residues. Trimming took 2 bases from V and 1 from J, leaving 9 bases between them. Per germline, CDR1 MNHEY and CDR2 SVGAGI. The CDR3 DNA reads as TGTGCCAGCAGTTACGCTGGACAGTCCTACGAGCAGTACTTC. This codes for CASSYAGQSYEQYF.

This chain uses TRBV15 with TRBJ2-7; the D gene is possibly TRBD2 (6 bases). CDR1 is LNHNV, CDR2 YYDKDF, per germline (reference sequence). The CDR3 covers 12 residues. With 3 bases removed from V and 4 bases from J, the gap between germline ends came to 7 bases. CDR3 residues: CATSRGGYEQYF. The CDR3 DNA is TGTGCCACCAGCAGGGGGGGATACGAGCAGTACTTC.

The rearrangement links TRBV5-8 to TRBJ2-7; possible D gene TRBD1, 5 bases. Germline V gene data show CDR1 as SGHTS and CDR2 as YDEGEE. The CDR3 extends over 14 amino acids. V shed 5 bases and J shed 1 base, with 13 bases lying between them. The chain's CDR3 is CASRPRRGSYEQYF. CDR3 nucleotide sequence: TGTGCCAGCAGGCCAAGAAGGGGATCCTACGAGCAGTACTTC.

In this sample, this clone turned up once. This sequence joins TRBV18 and TRBJ2-3; 8 bases fit TRBD2. This CDR3 spans 15 amino acids. With 6 bases clipped from V and 1 base from J, the junction kept 6 bases outside the gene matches. Germline lookup yields CDR1 KGHSH and CDR2 LQKENI. Here the CDR3 reads CASSPSGGGTDTQYF. The DNA for the CDR3 is TGTGCCAGCTCTCCGTCGGGAGGGGGCACAGATACGCAGTATTTT.

The chain has TRBV27 and TRBJ1-4, with TRBD1 identical over 9 bases. After removal of 5 bases from V and 8 bases from J, the junction contained 9 bases not matched to a gene. Germline-derived CDR1 and CDR2 are MNHEY and SMNVEV (reference sequence). The CDR3 is 15 residues long. CDR3 sequence (DNA): TGTGCCAGCAGTGGCTGGGACAGGGCCGGGGAAAAACTGTTTTTT. Translation gives CASSGWDRAGEKLFF.

This chain joins TRBV2 and TRBJ1-2; the D is unclear. With 1 base removed from V and 14 bases from J, the gap between germline ends came to 14 bases. The CDR3 spans 12 residues. CDR1 is SNHLY, CDR2 FYNNEI, per germline. CDR3 in DNA: TGTGCCAGCAGTGAAGGGGCAGCTCCCAAGACCTTC. Translation: CASSEGAAPKTF.